This TCR beta chain was found in a study of T cell responses to AZD1222 COVID-19 vaccine. Overall study results and limits: Baseline serology detected seropositivity in only a handful of AZD1222 recipients. It should be noted that donors were predominantly white British and more often female, and clonal diversity was possibly underestimated.

Sequencing was performed with immunoSEQ multiplex PCR; in TCRdb, only in-frame clones are kept and a portion is missing. Here the sample spans 100,000 to 150,000 clones, just over 90% being singletons. The V end lost 1 base, the J end lost 2 bases, and 3 bases lay between the germline ends. The CDR3 spans 13 residues. Germline CDR1 and CDR2: SGHVS and FQNEAQ. On this clone itself: Antigen specificity is unknown.

The sample was peripheral blood, taken 28 days after the second AZD1222 dose. The chain links TRBV7-8 to TRBJ1-5, with D hard to call. This clonotype originated in an adult who received the AZD1222 COVID-19 vaccine. The CDR3 spells CASSLGRNQPQHF. The CDR3 DNA reads as TGTGCCAGCAGCTTAGGGCGCAATCAGCCCCAGCATTTT.